This passage covers 7 T cell receptor beta chains from one sample sequenced in a study of blood T cell repertoires in COVID-19. TCRdb keeps only in-frame clones here, not all; method: immunoSEQ multiplex PCR. The sample consists of just over 150,000 clones, approximately 92% of them appearing once. Sequences were obtained from peripheral blood. Every receptor here comes from a man younger than 45 with COVID-19, enrolled during active disease.

This chain uses TRBV6-5 with TRBJ1-2, with D tentatively TRBD1 (6 bases). The germline V gene encodes CDR1 MNHEY and CDR2 SVGAGI. The CDR3 totals 14 residues. V lost 4 bases and J lost 7, with 16 bases in between. The CDR3 nucleotides are TGTGCCAGCAGTTTGGCAGGGGCGCGTTCTGGCTACACCTTC. It specifies CASSLAGARSGYTF.

This clone was observed a handful of times. J is TRBJ2-5 and V is TRBV2, with D possibly TRBD1 on 9 matching bases. Germline values: CDR1 SNHLY, CDR2 FYNNEI. V dropped 7 bases and J dropped 4 bases, with 28 bases sitting between them. The CDR3 runs to 18 residues. CDR3 nucleotide sequence: TGTGCCAGCAATACCCCGGGACAGGGCCGGCTAGCGGGAGAGACCCAGTACTTC. Its protein is CASNTPGQGRLAGETQYF.

This clone was counted between two and nine times. This chain joins TRBV25-1 and TRBJ2-1; D may be TRBD2 (6 bases). Germline CDR1 is MGHDK and CDR2 is SYGVNS. V was cut by 7 bases and J by 3 bases, with 10 bases left in between. The CDR3 spans 13 residues. The CDR3 DNA follows: TGTGCCAGCAAGGGCGGGGACTACAATGAGCAGTTCTTC. This encodes CASKGGDYNEQFF.

This clone showed up just once. The chain recombines TRBV9 with TRBJ2-5; 11 positions match TRBD2. Germline assignment: CDR1 SGDLS and CDR2 YYNGEE. There are 15 residues in the CDR3. Unmatched junction bases numbered 3, after V lost 0 bases and J lost 5 bases. For the CDR3, the DNA is TGTGCCAGCAGCGTAGTTAGCGGGAGGGACGAGACCCAGTACTTC. Translated: CASSVVSGRDETQYF.

This clone was seen a single time. The chain recombines TRBV30 with TRBJ1-1, with D unresolved. This CDR3 comprises 13 residues. Germline loops: CDR1 GTSNPN, CDR2 SVGIG (reference sequence). Trimming stripped 2 bases from V and 3 bases from J, with 10 bases between. This chain's CDR3 is CAWSIRFDTEAFF. The CDR3 region has the DNA TGTGCCTGGAGTATCAGGTTCGACACTGAAGCTTTCTTT.

This chain uses TRBV27 with TRBJ2-3; TRBD2 might be the D (6 bases). Germline V gene data show CDR1 as MNHEY and CDR2 as SMNVEV (reference sequence). V lost 3 bases and J lost 6, with 16 bases in between. This CDR3 contains 15 residues. The CDR3 bases are TGTGCCAGCAGTTTGTCGCGGGGCTTGGGGGATACGCAGTATTTT. This translates into CASSLSRGLGDTQYF.

J is TRBJ2-7 and V is TRBV19; 8 bases align to TRBD2. This CDR3 region has 14 residues. Germline CDR1 LNHDA, CDR2 SQIVND (reference sequence). The V segment lost 4 bases and the J segment 2 bases; nucleotides outside the gene matches: 4. The CDR3 nucleotides are TGTGCCAGTAGTACCTATAGCGGGACCTACGAGCAGTACTTC. It translates to CASSTYSGTYEQYF. Full variable domain (missing parts from reference TRBV19 and TRBJ2-7): DGGITQSPKYLFRKEGQNVTLSCEQNLNHDAMYWYRQDPGQGLRLIYYSQIVNDFQKGDIAEGYSVSREKKESFPLTVTSAQKNPTAFYLCASSTYSGTYEQYFGPGTRLTVT.